The entry below gives a single T cell receptor (beta chain) sequence along with its context. The sample is drawn from a study of OX40 agonist ivuxolimab in advanced cancers. About the research overall: Patients' therapy was ivuxolimab, an antibody that acts as an agonist of OX40 (CD134). Participants averaged approximately 60 years of age (range roughly 23 to 80) and were 75% to 90% male.

Trimming cost V 0 bases and J 5 bases, with 9 bases left between them. Looked up from germline, CDR1 is SGHNT and CDR2 is YYREEE (reference sequence). The CDR3 extends over 14 amino acids. The data were produced by immunoSEQ multiplex PCR, yet TCRdb's version contains in-frame clones alone and is incomplete. This sample yields about 81,000 clones, of which more than 70% are seen a single time; approximately 0.47% belongs to the top ten. The sample here was CD4+ or CD8+ T cells sorted from blood, taken in a trial of the OX40 agonist ivuxolimab. The receptor was derived from an adult with an advanced solid tumor such as melanoma, head and neck, liver or kidney cancer. The J gene is TRBJ1-3, the V gene TRBV5-4; D gene ambiguous. The CDR3 sequence is CASSLGQERNTIYF. CDR3 bases: TGTGCCAGCAGCTTGGGGCAGGAGAGAAACACCATATATTTT.